Shown below are 10 T cell receptor beta chains from a single sample sequenced in a study of cytomegalovirus exposure and HLA in healthy donors. The study ran its PCR with 60 Vbeta and 13 Jbeta primers. Libraries were prepared by immunoSEQ multiplex PCR; TCRdb keeps only in-frame clonotypes and omits some of them. The table has some 200,000 clones, about 9% seen once; the top ten hold 1% to 1.5%. The sample consisted of PBMCs. These receptors all stem from a woman in her twenties or thirties in good health and CMV-seropositive.

V is TRBV6-6 and J is TRBJ2-3; 7 nucleotides agree with TRBD1. The V and J ends lost 7 bases and 1 base, in that order; junction bases with no gene match: 8. This CDR3 contains 15 residues. Germline V gene sequence: CDR1 MNHNY, CDR2 SVGAGI (reference sequence). The CDR3 DNA sequence: TGTGCCAGCACCGCCCGGGACAGACGCACAGATACGCAGTATTTT. The encoded protein is CASTARDRRTDTQYF.

Written as DNA, the CDR3 is TGTGCCAGCAGTGAATTAGGACTAGCGGGAGTCAATGAGCAGTTCTTC. Amino acid sequence: CASSELGLAGVNEQFF. The chain carries TRBV25-1 and TRBJ2-1, with 13 bases aligning to TRBD2. The germline CDR1 and CDR2 sequences are MGHDK and SYGVNS. CDR3 length equals 16 residues. V lost 1 base to trimming and J lost 6 bases; unmatched junction nucleotides: 3.

This clone has more than one count but fewer than ten. The chain employs TRBV15 and TRBJ2-7, with 10 bases identical to TRBD1. The germline V gene encodes CDR1 LNHNV and CDR2 YYDKDF (reference sequence). V shed 5 bases, J shed 5 bases, and the junction held 6 bases outside the gene matches. This CDR3 has 14 residues. The CDR3 sequence: CATSFGTGVDEQYF. The CDR3 coding sequence is TGTGCCACCAGCTTTGGGACAGGGGTCGACGAGCAGTACTTC.

The gene calls are TRBV11-2 and TRBJ2-7; D is possibly TRBD1 (5 bases). Trimming took 3 bases from V and 4 from J, leaving 13 bases between them. The CDR3 is 14 residues long. CDR1 SGHAT and CDR2 FQNNGV come from the germline V gene. CDR3 in DNA: TGTGCCAGCAGCTTCGGATCCCAGGGTTACGAGCAGTACTTC. Its translation is CASSFGSQGYEQYF.

There are a few counts of this clone. Other DNA sequences in the sample encode the same CDR3. The chain carries TRBV6-1 and TRBJ1-1; maybe TRBD1 (6 bases). The V end lost 4 bases, the J end lost 0 bases, and 6 bases lay between the germline ends. Germline V gene lookup returns CDR1 MNHNS and CDR2 SASEGT. The CDR3 is 13 amino acids. This CDR3 is CASSGTVNTEAFF. CDR3 in DNA: TGTGCCAGCAGTGGGACAGTGAACACTGAAGCTTTCTTT.

This chain uses TRBV6-5 with TRBJ1-5, with 9 bases matching TRBD1. V shed 4 bases, J shed 6 bases, and the junction held 4 bases outside the gene matches. The CDR3 contains 14 residues. Germline V CDR1 and CDR2: MNHEY, SVGAGI. CDR3 sequence: CASSWGQGGQPQHF. CDR3 DNA sequence: TGTGCCAGCAGTTGGGGACAGGGCGGTCAGCCCCAGCATTTT.

The chain joins TRBV15 to TRBJ2-3; TRBD1 matches 9 bases. The CDR3 length is 16 residues. Germline V gives CDR1 LNHNV, CDR2 YYDKDF (reference sequence). J gave up 1 base and V 1 base, and 3 bases lay outside the gene matches. This CDR3 reads CATSRGDRDGTDTQYF. The DNA for the CDR3 is TGTGCCACCAGCAGAGGGGACAGGGACGGCACAGATACGCAGTATTTT.

The V and J genes are TRBV14 and TRBJ1-3, with 7 bases aligning to TRBD1. CDR3 length: 17 residues. Germline values: CDR1 SGHDN, CDR2 FVKESK. The V gene end was trimmed by 1 base and the J gene end by 4 bases; junction bases not matched to a gene: 10. The DNA for the CDR3 is TGTGCCAGCAGCCAAGGGGGGCAGGGGGATTCCGGAAACACCATATATTTT. Encoded protein: CASSQGGQGDSGNTIYF.

The V gene is TRBV5-1, the J gene TRBJ2-2; 7 bases match TRBD1. The CDR3 sequence is 15 residues long. Unmatched junction bases numbered 4, after V lost 0 bases and J lost 5 bases. CDR1 and CDR2 (germline): SGHRS, YFSETQ. CDR3: CASSLDQQGTGELFF. Written as DNA, the CDR3 is TGCGCCAGCAGCTTGGACCAACAGGGGACCGGGGAGCTGTTTTTT.

This chain connects TRBV19 to TRBJ2-3; 9 bases line up with TRBD1. The germline CDR1 and CDR2 sequences are LNHDA and SQIVND (reference sequence). The V and J ends lost 7 bases and 4 bases, in that order; junction bases with no gene match: 15. The CDR3 covers 17 residues. Here the CDR3 reads CASKASWDREGSDTQYF. CDR3 coding DNA: TGTGCCAGTAAGGCCTCCTGGGACAGGGAGGGCTCAGATACGCAGTATTTT.